These 10 T cell receptor beta chains came from one sample sequenced in a study of post-analysis software for immune sequencing data. These receptors are not linked to any known antigen. Study-wide points: TRBV segments more frequent in patients than in controls numbered several and included TRBV5-6, TRBV5-1 and TRBV20-1.

The TCR beta cDNA libraries contained unique molecular identifiers. TCRdb independently ran MiXCR on the PCR reads; one entry per CDR3 protein. The table records hundreds of thousands of distinct CDR3 sequences, around 40% of them present only once. Sequenced: blood. The origin of the receptors is a girl aged 10-17 years with multiple sclerosis.

The chain joins TRBV6-5 to TRBJ1-2; the D gene is possibly TRBD1 (5 bases). V was shortened by 6 bases and J by 8 bases, with 16 bases between the two germline ends. The CDR3 is made up of 13 amino acids. In germline, CDR1 is MNHEY, CDR2 SVGAGI. The chain's CDR3 is CASRDPGRKGYTF. CDR3 bases: TGTGCCAGCAGAGACCCGGGACGGAAAGGCTACACCTTC.

The V and J genes are TRBV2 and TRBJ1-1; a possible D gene is TRBD1 (5 bases). Germline values: CDR1 SNHLY, CDR2 FYNNEI. The CDR3 extends over 13 amino acids. With 8 bases removed from V and 1 base from J, the gap between germline ends came to 11 bases. CDR3 in amino acids: CASGVDRNTEAFF. The CDR3 coding sequence is TGTGCCAGCGGGGTTGACAGGAACACTGAAGCTTTCTTT.

The J gene is TRBJ1-2, the V gene TRBV20-1, with a tentative D call TRBD1 (6 bases). This CDR3 is built from 14 residues. Trimming took 0 bases from V and 6 from J, leaving 14 bases between them. The germline gives CDR1 DFQATT, CDR2 SNEGSKA (reference sequence). The CDR3 loop reads CSARDLGGLDGYTF. CDR3 nucleotide sequence: TGCAGTGCTAGAGATCTAGGGGGACTGGATGGCTACACCTTC.

This chain links TRBV5-1 with TRBJ2-3; D possibly corresponds to TRBD2 (7 bases). This CDR3 spans 20 amino acids. CDR1 is SGHRS and CDR2 is YFSETQ in the germline V gene. V dropped 1 base and J dropped 4 bases, with 28 bases sitting between them. In DNA, the CDR3 is TGCGCCAGCAGCTTGACCGCCACTAGTGGGGGGGCCGTGGTCCCAGATACGCAGTATTTT. Residues: CASSLTATSGGAVVPDTQYF.

The CDR3 DNA is TGTGCCAGCAGCTTGTGGGAGGGTAACTATGGCTACACCTTC. Residues: CASSLWEGNYGYTF. The chain couples TRBV5-5 to TRBJ1-2, with no clear D. Trimming stripped 1 base from V and 1 base from J, with 8 bases between. The germline CDR1 and CDR2 sequences are SGHKS and YYEKEE (reference sequence). This CDR3 has 14 amino acids.

The V call is TRBV29-1, the J call TRBJ2-1, with 10 bases that match TRBD1. Germline trimming cut 8 bases from V and 10 bases from J; bases unmatched to any gene: 5. The V gene's germline CDR1 is SQVTM and CDR2 ANQGSEA. CDR3 length: 11 residues. DNA of the CDR3: TGCAGCCCTGGGACAGGGGACGAGCAGTTCTTC. Residues: CSPGTGDEQFF.

This chain joins TRBV12-3 or TRBV12-4 and TRBJ2-5; D not certain. The CDR3 runs 15 residues. Trimming took off 6 bases at V and 1 base at J, with 15 bases between the two ends. The DNA of the CDR3 is TGTGCCAGCAGCCCTTCCCGTAAAGCCCAAGAGACCCAGTACTTC. Residues: CASSPSRKAQETQYF.

V usage is TRBV29-1 and J usage is TRBJ2-7, with 7 bases aligning to TRBD1. J was trimmed by 3 bases and V by 5 bases; bases with no gene match: 7. The CDR3 runs to 13 residues. From germline, CDR1 is SQVTM and CDR2 ANQGSEA. CDR3 in DNA: TGCAGCGTTCGCACAGGGGCCATCTACGAGCAGTACTTC. Translated: CSVRTGAIYEQYF.

J is TRBJ1-2 and V is TRBV20-1; TRBD1 matches 11 bases. Germline V gives CDR1 DFQATT, CDR2 SNEGSKA (reference sequence). CDR3 length: 13 amino acids. The junction had 6 bases not matched to a gene; V was cut back by 6 bases and J by 6 bases. In DNA form, the CDR3 reads TGCAGTGCCTGGGACAGGGGGGAGGATGGCTACACCTTC. This gives the protein CSAWDRGEDGYTF.

The chain recombines TRBV7-6 with TRBJ1-2, with TRBD1 identical over 8 bases. The germline gives CDR1 SGHVS, CDR2 FNYEAQ. The CDR3 totals 16 residues. V dropped 5 bases and J dropped 0; count of bases not matched to a gene: 8. CDR3 in DNA: TGTGCCAGCAGCCCACGGACAGGGCCTACTAACTATGGCTACACCTTC. It is translated as CASSPRTGPTNYGYTF.